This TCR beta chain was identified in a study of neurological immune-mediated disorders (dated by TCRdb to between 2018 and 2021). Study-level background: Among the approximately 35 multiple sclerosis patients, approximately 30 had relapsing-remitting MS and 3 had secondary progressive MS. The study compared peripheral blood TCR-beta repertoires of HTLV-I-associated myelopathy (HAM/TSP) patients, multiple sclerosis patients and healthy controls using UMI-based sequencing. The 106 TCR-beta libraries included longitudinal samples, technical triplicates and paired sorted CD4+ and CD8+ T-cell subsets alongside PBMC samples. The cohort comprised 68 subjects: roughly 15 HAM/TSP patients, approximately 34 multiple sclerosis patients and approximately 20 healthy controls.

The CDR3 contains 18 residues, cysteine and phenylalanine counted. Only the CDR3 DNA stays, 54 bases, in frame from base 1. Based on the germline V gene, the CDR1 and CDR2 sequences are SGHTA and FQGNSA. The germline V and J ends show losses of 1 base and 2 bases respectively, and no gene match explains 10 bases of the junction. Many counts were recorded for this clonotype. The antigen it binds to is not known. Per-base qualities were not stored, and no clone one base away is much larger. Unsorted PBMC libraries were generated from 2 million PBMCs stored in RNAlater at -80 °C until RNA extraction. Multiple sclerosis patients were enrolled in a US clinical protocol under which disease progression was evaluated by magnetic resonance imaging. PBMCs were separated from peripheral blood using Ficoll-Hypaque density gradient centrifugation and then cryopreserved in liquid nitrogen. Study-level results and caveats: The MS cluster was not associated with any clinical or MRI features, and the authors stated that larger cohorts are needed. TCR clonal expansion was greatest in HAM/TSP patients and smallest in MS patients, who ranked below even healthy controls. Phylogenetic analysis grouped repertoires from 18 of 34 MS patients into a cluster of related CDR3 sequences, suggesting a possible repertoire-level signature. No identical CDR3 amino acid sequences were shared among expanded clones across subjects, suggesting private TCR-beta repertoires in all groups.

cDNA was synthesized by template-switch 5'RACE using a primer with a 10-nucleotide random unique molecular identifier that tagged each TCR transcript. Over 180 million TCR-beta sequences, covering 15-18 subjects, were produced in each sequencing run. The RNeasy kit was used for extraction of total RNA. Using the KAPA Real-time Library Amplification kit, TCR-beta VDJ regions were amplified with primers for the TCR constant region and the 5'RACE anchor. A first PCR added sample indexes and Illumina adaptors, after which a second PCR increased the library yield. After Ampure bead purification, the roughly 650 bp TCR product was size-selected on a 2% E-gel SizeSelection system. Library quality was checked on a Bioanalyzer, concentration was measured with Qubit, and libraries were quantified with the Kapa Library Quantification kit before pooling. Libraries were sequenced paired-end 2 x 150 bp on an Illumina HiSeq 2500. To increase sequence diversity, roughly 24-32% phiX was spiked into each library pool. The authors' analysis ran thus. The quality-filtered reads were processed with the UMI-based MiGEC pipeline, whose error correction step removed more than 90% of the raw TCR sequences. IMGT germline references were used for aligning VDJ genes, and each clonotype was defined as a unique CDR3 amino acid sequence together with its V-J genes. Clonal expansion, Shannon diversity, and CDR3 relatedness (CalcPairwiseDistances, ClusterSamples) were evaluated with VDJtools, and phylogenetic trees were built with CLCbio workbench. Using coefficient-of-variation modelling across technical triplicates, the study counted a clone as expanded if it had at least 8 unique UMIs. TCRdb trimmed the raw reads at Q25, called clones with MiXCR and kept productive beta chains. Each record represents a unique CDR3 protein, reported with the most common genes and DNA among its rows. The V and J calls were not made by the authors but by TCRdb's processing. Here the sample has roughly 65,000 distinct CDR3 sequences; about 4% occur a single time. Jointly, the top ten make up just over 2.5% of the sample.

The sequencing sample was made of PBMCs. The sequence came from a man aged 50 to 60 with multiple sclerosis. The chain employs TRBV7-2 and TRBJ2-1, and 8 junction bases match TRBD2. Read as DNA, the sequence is TGTGCCAGCAGCTTAGAATGGGGTAGCGGGAAGCCCTACAATGAGCAGTTCTTC. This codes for CASSLEWGSGKPYNEQFF. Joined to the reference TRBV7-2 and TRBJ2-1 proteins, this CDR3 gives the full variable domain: GAGVSQSPSNKVTEKGKDVELRCDPISGHTALYWYRQSLGQGLEFLIYFQGNSAPDKSGLPSDRFSAERTGGSVSTLTIQRTQQEDSAVYLCASSLEWGSGKPYNEQFFGPGTRLTVL.